Listed below are T cell receptor beta chains from one sample, sequenced in a study of cytomegalovirus exposure and HLA in healthy donors. Here immunoSEQ multiplex PCR was the method, and the copy in TCRdb shows in-frame clones only, minus some. The sample contains 150,000 to 200,000 clones, around 73% of which appear only once. Specimen: PBMCs. The receptors stem from a woman aged 18-29 years in good health and CMV-seropositive. Each CDR3 is given with its conserved first and last residue. Clone size is stated in some rows and not others, as once, few, many or a class when expanded.

TRBJ2-5	TRBV6-5	once	CASRPPGQSETQYF
TRBJ1-1	TRBV7-2	.	CASSPIVGQGSPEAFF
TRBJ2-6	TRBV28	.	CASSPADAGANVLTF
TRBJ1-1	TRBV4-2	.	CASSQDLRVNTEAFF
TRBJ1-5	TRBV5-6	.	CASSLGQEPNQPQHF
TRBJ2-7	TRBV4-1	.	CASSQEIGGYEQYF
TRBJ2-7	TRBV7-9	once	CASSPGTGSSSYEQYF
TRBJ1-1	TRBV5-1	.	CASSPWTEKTEAFF
TRBJ2-1	TRBV14	few	CASSQGSRYNEQFF
TRBJ1-2	TRBV6-5	.	CASSSPGQGVGGYTF
TRBJ2-5	TRBV15	.	CATSPTPTGWGGETQYF
TRBJ2-6	TRBV15	.	CATSRGASGANVLTF
TRBJ2-3	TRBV5-6	.	CASSFPRVGSDTQYF
TRBJ2-5	TRBV5-4	.	CASSPGETQYF
TRBJ2-7	TRBV7-6	few	CASSLDRDRGDEQYF
TRBJ1-4	TRBV4-3	few	CASSRSDRGNEKLFF
TRBJ1-5	TRBV5-6	.	CASSLGAGMYQPQHF
TRBJ1-1	TRBV30	.	CAWMTGQGNTEAFF
TRBJ2-2	TRBV6-6	.	CASSRGAVQHGELFF
TRBJ2-6	TRBV7-7	few	CASSLNPGLPSSGANVLTF
TRBJ2-2	TRBV27	few	CASSLWAGGTNTGELFF
TRBJ1-2	TRBV18	.	CASSPPDRGNGYTF
TRBJ1-1	TRBV18	.	CASSLGQNTEAFF
TRBJ1-5	TRBV11-2	.	CASSLAGAQPQHF
TRBJ2-7	TRBV30	.	CAWSPGLFDEQYF
TRBJ2-5	TRBV11-1	.	CASSPPGRLETQYF
TRBJ2-7	TRBV4-3	.	CASSQDPGLGYEQYF
TRBJ2-7	TRBV5-1	.	CASSSQSYEQYF
TRBJ2-2	TRBV6-6	.	CASSKGLANFPGELFF
TRBJ1-2	TRBV27	.	CASSSGTPFDGYTF
TRBJ2-5	TRBV11-2	.	CASSLGGGGFPETQYF
TRBJ2-1	TRBV27	.	CASSLQRGAFNEQFF
TRBJ2-7	TRBV6-5	.	CASSVTGAVAYEQYF
TRBJ2-1	TRBV27	.	CASSLSGGETYNEQFF
TRBJ2-7	TRBV2	.	CASTPGQYMNEQYF
TRBJ2-7	TRBV4-3	few	CASSQLRSGGNEQYF
TRBJ1-6	TRBV18	.	CASSPYRENSPLHF
TRBJ2-1	TRBV4-3	.	CASSQDRVEQFF
TRBJ1-2	TRBV9	.	CASSETGIANYGYTF
TRBJ2-1	TRBV19	.	CASSPLAGGSSYNEQFF
TRBJ1-1	TRBV14	.	CASSHYRNTEAFF
TRBJ1-2	TRBV29-1	.	CSVELLDRWLLYGYTF
TRBJ1-6	TRBV27	once	CASTRSGSPLHF
TRBJ2-5	TRBV11-1	.	CASSHTGEETQYF
TRBJ2-3	TRBV27	.	CASSLIRTGMVTDTQYF
TRBJ2-3	TRBV9	.	CASSLVTTDTQYF
TRBJ1-4	TRBV5-1	.	CASSSAGTGHNEKLFF
TRBJ1-1	TRBV19	few	CASSKGDTEAFF
TRBJ2-7	TRBV7-2	once	CASSLQQDYEQYF
TRBJ1-1	TRBV5-4	.	CASSPGGQMNTEAFF